Sequencing of this TCR beta chain was carried out in a study of cytotoxic CD8 clonotypes in ibrutinib-treated CLL. About the study: Response was recorded as partial in approximately 24 patients and complete in 2; at median approximately 63 months, approximately 15 remained remitted and approximately twelve had progressed. Findings and limits, study-wide: Under therapy, public clonotypes either contracted or stayed stable, and they were uncommon. The clonality went up when patients responded to ibrutinib and dropped back toward baseline at progression.

About this clone: What it binds is unknown.

V lost 0 bases and J 7 bases, leaving 18 bases between the germline ends. CDR3 length: 16 amino acids. Germline V gives CDR1 ENHRY, CDR2 SYGVKD. The table came from immunoSEQ multiplex PCR; TCRdb's copy has only in-frame clones and leaves some out. Of tens of thousands of clones listed, 45% to 50% are singletons. The receptor comes from a human donor with chronic lymphocytic leukemia. Sample: PBMCs, taken before ibrutinib treatment. The chain recombines TRBV10-3 with TRBJ1-2; possibly TRBD1 for D (5 bases). The CDR3: CAISESAVRVALGYTF. The CDR3 DNA reads as TGTGCCATCAGTGAGTCTGCGGTCAGGGTGGCCCTTGGCTACACCTTC.